The 8 T cell receptor beta chains below were found in one sample sequenced in a study of T-cell memory formation after mild COVID-19. TCRdb re-called the 5' RACE reads through MiXCR, storing one row per CDR3 protein. Counted here are roughly 120,000 distinct CDR3 sequences, about a sixth occurring once; the ten biggest clones make up approximately 15%. What was sequenced was PBMCs or a T cell subset sorted from them (not recorded which). These receptor sequences come from an adult woman who had mild COVID-19 (a few samples of this study predate the infection). Cell type and time point are not known.

There are a few counts of this clonotype. The rearrangement links TRBV5-5 to TRBJ2-1; no reliable D call. The V end lost 0 bases, the J end lost 8 bases, and 9 bases lay between the germline ends. The germline V gene encodes CDR1 SGHKS and CDR2 YYEKEE (reference sequence). This CDR3 region has 13 residues. The CDR3 DNA reads as TGTGCCAGCAGCTTGGCCGTGGGGTATGAGCAGTTCTTC. Residues: CASSLAVGYEQFF. The variable domain in full, with the rest retrieved from reference TRBV5-5 and TRBJ2-1, is DAGVTQSPTHLIKTRGQQVTLRCSPISGHKSVSWYQQVLGQGPQFIFQYYEKEERGRGNFPDRFSARQFPNYSSELNVNALLLGDSALYLCASSLAVGYEQFFGPGTRLTVL.

The chain has TRBV12-3 or TRBV12-4 and TRBJ2-1; D not resolved. With 5 bases removed from V and 7 bases from J, the gap between germline ends came to 12 bases. The CDR3 runs to 13 residues. DNA of the CDR3: TGTGCCAGCAGTCCCGGACCTGGAAATGAGCAGTTCTTC. Protein product: CASSPGPGNEQFF.

This clonotype came up a few times. This rearrangement joins TRBV12-3 or TRBV12-4 to TRBJ2-5; maybe TRBD1 (6 bases). The V end was cut by 9 bases, the J end by 2 bases, with 10 bases between. The CDR3 extends over 12 amino acids. CDR3 DNA: TGTGCCAGTACAGGACAGCAAGAGACCCAGTACTTC. Translating it yields CASTGQQETQYF.

This clonotype is medium-sized by share. CDR3 DNA: TGTGCCAGCAGCTTCCTAGGGACAGGGGGCTCCTACGAGCAGTACTTC. Translated: CASSFLGTGGSYEQYF. The chain has TRBV5-6 and TRBJ2-7, with 11 bases that match TRBD1. The CDR3 totals 16 residues. V was clipped by 2 bases and J by 0 bases; unmatched bases: 4. Germline values: CDR1 SGHDT, CDR2 YYEEEE.

The CDR3 DNA follows: TGTGCCAGGGAGGGGACCTCCTCAATCAACACCGGGGAGCTGTTTTTT. Residues: CAREGTSSINTGELFF. The J gene is TRBJ2-2, the V gene TRBV9; the D gene is possibly TRBD2 (6 bases). Trimming took 8 bases from V and 2 from J, leaving 19 bases between them. The germline CDR1 and CDR2 sequences are SGDLS and YYNGEE. CDR3 length: 16 residues.

The chain joins TRBV7-2 to TRBJ2-7; no reliable D call. The CDR3 covers 12 residues. CDR1 is SGHTA, CDR2 FQGNSA, per germline. V lost 4 bases and J lost 3, with 7 bases in between. The CDR3 region has the DNA TGTGCCAGCAGCTCTACCCACTACGAGCAGTACTTC. Translated: CASSSTHYEQYF. Complete variable domain (other parts from reference TRBV7-2 and TRBJ2-7): GAGVSQSPSNKVTEKGKDVELRCDPISGHTALYWYRQSLGQGLEFLIYFQGNSAPDKSGLPSDRFSAERTGGSVSTLTIQRTQQEDSAVYLCASSSTHYEQYFGPGTRLTVT.

This clonotype was observed a handful of times. The gene calls are TRBV5-6 and TRBJ2-2; 8 nucleotides align to TRBD2. The CDR3 sequence is 17 residues long. The V gene end was trimmed by 1 base and the J gene end by 2 bases; junction bases not matched to a gene: 7. Germline-derived CDR1 and CDR2 are SGHDT and YYEEEE. CDR3 amino acids: CASSLLGAGANTGELFF. The CDR3 DNA reads TGTGCCAGCAGCTTGCTTGGAGCGGGGGCTAACACCGGGGAGCTGTTTTTT.

This sequence joins TRBV7-6 and TRBJ2-5; 11 nucleotides align to TRBD2. Germline CDR1 reads SGHVS; CDR2 reads FNYEAQ. The V and J ends lost 4 bases and 2 bases, in that order; junction bases with no gene match: 9. CDR3 length: 17 residues. This chain's CDR3 is CASSSPRLAGYQETQYF. The CDR3 nucleotides read TGTGCCAGCAGCTCACCAAGACTAGCGGGATATCAAGAGACCCAGTACTTC.